The rows below give T cell receptor beta chains drawn from one sample of a study of blood T cell repertoires in COVID-19. Repertoires were generated with immunoSEQ multiplex PCR, while TCRdb's copy carries only in-frame clones and drops some. This table has approximately 210,000 clones, 80% appearing once. The sample was PBMCs or T cells enriched from blood (not recorded which). Every receptor here comes from a man aged 25-45 years with acute COVID-19. CDR3s include the opening cysteine and the closing phenylalanine or tryptophan. A D gene is named only where the DNA matches it firmly. A row's size may be missing; if present it is once, few, many or a size class.

>TRBV5-1|.|TRBJ1-2|.
CASSSLTGKLYGYTF
TGCGCCAGCAGCTCCCTAACAGGGAAACTCTATGGCTACACCTTC
>TRBV19|once|TRBJ2-3|TRBD2
CASSARTSGGTDTQYF
TGTGCCAGTAGTGCCCGGACTAGCGGGGGCACAGATACGCAGTATTTT
>TRBV5-6|.|TRBJ2-4|TRBD2
CASSLRTSGGLKNIQYF
TGTGCCAGCAGCTTGCGCACTAGCGGGGGCCTCAAAAACATTCAGTACTTC
>TRBV3-1/TRBV3-2|.|TRBJ2-2|TRBD2
CASSQDLPGGGNTGELFF
TGTGCCAGCAGCCAAGATCTACCGGGCGGGGGGAACACCGGGGAGCTGTTTTTT
>TRBV6-2/TRBV6-3|.|TRBJ1-2|TRBD1
CASSYSGRVQGTYGYTF
TGTGCCAGCAGTTACTCGGGAAGAGTACAGGGGACTTATGGCTACACCTTC
>TRBV9|.|TRBJ1-4|.
CASSVGSGNEKLFF
TGTGCCAGCAGCGTAGGATCAGGGAATGAAAAACTGTTTTTT
>TRBV19|.|TRBJ1-4|TRBD1
CASSLWTGQVEKLFF
TGTGCCAGTAGTCTCTGGACAGGGCAGGTTGAAAAACTGTTTTTT
>TRBV27|.|TRBJ2-1|.
CASSFPGVGNEQFF
TGTGCCAGCAGTTTTCCCGGGGTCGGGAATGAGCAGTTCTTC
>TRBV11-1|.|TRBJ1-2|.
CASSPSRVANYGYTF
TGTGCCAGCAGCCCTTCCAGGGTAGCCAACTATGGCTACACCTTC
>TRBV2|.|TRBJ1-1|.
CASNLQNTEAFF
TGTGCCAGCAATTTACAGAACACTGAAGCTTTCTTT
>TRBV30|.|TRBJ1-3|.
CAWSVGVTGNTIYF
TGTGCCTGGAGTGTCGGAGTTACTGGAAACACCATATATTTT
>TRBV28|.|TRBJ1-5|.
CASSSTQGNNQPQHF
TGTGCCAGCAGTTCTACACAGGGAAACAATCAGCCCCAGCATTTT
>TRBV28|.|TRBJ1-1|TRBD1
CASGTGTAIEAFF
TGTGCCAGCGGGACCGGGACAGCGATCGAAGCTTTCTTT
>TRBV6-5|.|TRBJ1-2|TRBD1
CASSSPRQGGEYGYTF
TGTGCCAGCAGTTCCCCAAGACAGGGGGGCGAGTATGGCTACACCTTC
>TRBV24-1|.|TRBJ1-3|.
CATSDYRNTIYF
TGTGCCACCAGTGACTACAGGAACACCATATATTTT
>TRBV5-1|.|TRBJ2-7|TRBD2
CASRVAGGSYEQYF
TGCGCCAGCAGGGTGGCGGGGGGATCCTACGAGCAGTACTTC
>TRBV12-3/TRBV12-4|.|TRBJ1-2|.
CASRNRTVVGYTF
TGTGCCAGCCGTAACAGGACGGTCGTCGGCTACACCTTC
>TRBV5-6|.|TRBJ2-5|.
CASSLSGGLIETQYF
TGTGCCAGCAGCTTGTCGGGGGGCCTGATTGAGACCCAGTACTTC
>TRBV5-4|.|TRBJ2-7|.
CASSPDRLTYEQYF
TGTGCCAGCAGCCCAGACAGGCTGACCTACGAGCAGTACTTC
>TRBV3-1/TRBV3-2|.|TRBJ1-2|.
CASSFEQGIYGYTF
TGTGCCAGCAGCTTTGAACAGGGAATCTATGGCTACACCTTC
>TRBV5-1|.|TRBJ2-7|TRBD1
CASSRLGQGVDEQYF
TGCGCCAGCAGCCGGCTGGGACAGGGGGTCGACGAGCAGTACTTC
>TRBV28|once|TRBJ1-2|TRBD1
CASVETGGAGYGYTF
TGTGCCAGCGTGGAAACAGGGGGCGCCGGCTATGGCTACACCTTC
>TRBV10-2|once|TRBJ2-1|.
CASRDSSYNEQFF
TGCGCCAGCAGGGACTCCTCCTACAATGAGCAGTTCTTC
>TRBV6-1|.|TRBJ2-5|.
CASSVATGRWETQYF
TGTGCCAGCAGTGTAGCGACAGGGAGGTGGGAGACCCAGTACTTC